This T cell receptor beta chain came from a study of T cell responses to AZD1222 COVID-19 vaccine. Using immunoSEQ multiplex PCR, the repertoire was profiled, and TCRdb retains in-frame clones only, with some absent. The repertoire holds under 200,000 clones, 88% seen once, with around 4.4% in the top ten. The V end lost 0 bases, the J end lost 3 bases, and 13 bases lay between the germline ends. This CDR3 has 15 residues. CDR1 is SGDLS, CDR2 YYNGEE, per germline. The source of this sequence is an adult who received the AZD1222 COVID-19 vaccine. Specimen: peripheral blood, collected 28 days after the second AZD1222 dose. The chain combines TRBV9 with TRBJ2-7, with a possible D match to TRBD1 (6 bases). The CDR3 here is CASSVAAGVIYEQYF. DNA of the CDR3: TGTGCCAGCAGCGTAGCTGCAGGGGTTATCTACGAGCAGTACTTC.